This TCR beta chain was identified in a study of CD8 T cells in Susac syndrome. Study background: When their blood was taken, patients with Susac syndrome were therapy-naive, taking corticosteroids, or taking intravenous immunoglobulin alone.

The V and J ends lost 3 bases and 7 bases respectively, with 13 bases between them. Germline V CDR1 and CDR2: MNHEY, SMNVEV (reference sequence). This CDR3 spans 13 amino acids. This clonotype was detected only once. Antigen unknown. TEMRA cells underwent FACS enrichment and CD8+ and CD4+ T cells underwent negative isolation. Study results and caveats: Susac-specific public clones found in total CD8+ repertoires numbered some 15, and those in CD8+ TEMRA repertoires numbered several.

RNA, at 0.5 to 1 ug, was reverse transcribed with random hexamers. Amplification of TCR beta CDR3 spanned 54 Vbeta and 13 Jbeta via immunoSEQ multiplex PCR. TCRdb used MiXCR to reprocess the immunoSEQ multiplex PCR reads, holding one entry per CDR3 protein. In the table there are tens of thousands of distinct CDR3 sequences, more than 85% of which are singletons. The source material was CD8+ T cells from PBMCs. The receptor comes from a human donor with Susac syndrome. V is TRBV27 and J is TRBJ2-7, with D perhaps TRBD1 (6 bases). CDR3 in DNA: TGTGCCAGCAGTTTTACAGGGATGGGGGAGCAGTACTTC. This translates into CASSFTGMGEQYF.